Shown below are 30 T cell receptor beta chains from a single sample sequenced in a study of graft-versus-host responses after intestinal transplantation. The protocol was immunoSEQ multiplex PCR, while the TCRdb copy is restricted to in-frame clones and leaves out a portion. The repertoire includes over 65,000 clones, 85% to 95% of them detected once, and 7.6% sits in the top ten. These TCRs are of unknown antigen specificity. The sequencing here drew on unstimulated CD8+ T cells sorted from spleen or lymph node cells, taken before transplant. Source of these receptors: a human donor who was the organ donor for an intestinal transplant.

This clone has only one observation. The chain employs TRBV5-1 and TRBJ2-3; D is unclear. The CDR3 runs to 18 residues. Germline V gene sequence: CDR1 SGHRS, CDR2 YFSETQ. Trimming shortened V by 2 bases and J by 0 bases, and 19 bases separated the two germline ends. CDR3 bases: TGCGCCAGCAGCTTTTCCCCACTGGCCGACCCTAGCACAGATACGCAGTATTTT. Amino acid sequence: CASSFSPLADPSTDTQYF.

The rearrangement links TRBV6-5 to TRBJ1-2; TRBD1 is a possible D gene (6 bases). V lost 6 bases and J 5 bases, leaving 19 bases between the germline ends. Germline-derived CDR1 and CDR2 are MNHEY and SVGAGI. The CDR3 is made up of 15 amino acids. CDR3: CASSQWGGELYGYTF. Written as DNA, the CDR3 is TGTGCCAGCAGCCAGTGGGGGGGCGAATTGTATGGCTACACCTTC.

V usage is TRBV7-6 and J usage is TRBJ2-7; 9 nucleotides align to TRBD1. CDR3 length: 13 amino acids. Trimming at V came to 5 bases and at J to 9 bases, leaving 8 bases not matched to a gene. CDR1 and CDR2 from the germline V gene are SGHVS and FNYEAQ. CDR3: CASSPGTGSRQYF. The CDR3 coding sequence is TGTGCCAGCAGCCCGGGGACAGGGTCCCGGCAGTACTTC.

The rearrangement uses TRBV6-5 and TRBJ2-1; TRBD1 matches 9 bases. V lost 8 bases to trimming and J lost 9 bases; unmatched junction nucleotides: 8. CDR1 and CDR2 (germline): MNHEY, SVGAGI. CDR3 size: 13 residues. This chain's CDR3 is CASGWDRVSEQFF. CDR3 coding DNA: TGTGCCAGCGGGTGGGACAGGGTGAGTGAGCAGTTCTTC.

The chain employs TRBV18 and TRBJ2-7; D gene unclear. Germline V lookup: CDR1 KGHSH, CDR2 LQKENI. The ends were cut back, 3 bases at V and 7 bases at J, with 13 bases in the middle. This CDR3 contains 13 residues. The CDR3 loop reads CASSPDRPHEQYF. CDR3 in DNA: TGTGCCAGCTCACCCGACCGGCCGCATGAGCAGTACTTC.

This clone occurred a few times. The CDR3 loop is CASREAGLWYF. CDR3 in DNA: TGCGCCAGCAGAGAAGCGGGACTTTGGTACTTC. V usage is TRBV4-3 and J usage is TRBJ2-4, with 7 bases identical to TRBD2. Germline V CDR1 and CDR2: LGHNA, YSLEER. The J segment lost 15 bases and the V segment lost 6 bases, leaving 8 bases of the junction unmatched. The CDR3 is 11 residues long.

V is TRBV18 and J is TRBJ2-1, with TRBD2 as a possible D gene (5 bases). Between the trimmed V and J ends, which lost 4 bases and 4 bases, there was a span of 11 bases. This CDR3 spans 14 amino acids. From germline, CDR1 is KGHSH and CDR2 LQKENI. The CDR3 DNA follows: TGTGCCAGCTCACTGTATATAGCGTACAATGAGCAGTTCTTC. It translates to CASSLYIAYNEQFF.

The chain uses TRBV27 and TRBJ2-7, with TRBD1 as a possible D gene (6 bases). Trimming took off 2 bases at V and 3 bases at J, with 11 bases between the two ends. Germline V gene lookup returns CDR1 MNHEY and CDR2 SMNVEV (reference sequence). The CDR3 is made up of 14 amino acids. The CDR3 region is CASSLGTGIYEQYF. The DNA for the CDR3 is TGTGCCAGCAGTTTAGGAACAGGGATCTACGAGCAGTACTTC.

The J gene is TRBJ2-3, the V gene TRBV9, with 9 positions matching TRBD2. V lost 4 bases, J lost 8 bases, and 14 bases stayed unmatched. Germline-derived CDR1 and CDR2 are SGDLS and YYNGEE. This CDR3 contains 16 residues. The CDR3 bases are TGTGCCAGCAGCCCAGAACTAGCGGGCCTTGGGAGTACGCAGTATTTT. The encoded protein is CASSPELAGLGSTQYF.

The rearrangement links TRBV15 to TRBJ1-1; tentatively, D is TRBD1 (5 bases). Germline-derived CDR1 and CDR2 are LNHNV and YYDKDF (reference sequence). V was pared by 0 bases and J by 4 bases, with 12 bases between. This CDR3 has 15 residues. In DNA, the CDR3 is TGTGCCACCAGCAGAGATAGAGGTGGGGGCACTGAAGCTTTCTTT. This gives the protein CATSRDRGGGTEAFF.

The chain has TRBV5-1 and TRBJ1-5; 7 bases fit TRBD1. J lost 8 bases, V lost 0 bases, and 2 bases had no gene match. The germline V gene encodes CDR1 SGHRS and CDR2 YFSETQ. The CDR3 runs 13 residues. CDR3 in DNA: TGCGCCAGCAGCTTGGCCAGGGGGGAGCCCCAGCATTTT. As protein: CASSLARGEPQHF.

This clone is medium-sized (0.01 to 0.1%) by share. This rearrangement joins TRBV27 to TRBJ1-3; TRBD1 matches at 7 bases. This CDR3 comprises 15 residues. J was trimmed by 7 bases and V by 4 bases; bases with no gene match: 10. Germline V gene lookup returns CDR1 MNHEY and CDR2 SMNVEV (reference sequence). CDR3 nucleotide sequence: TGTGCCAGCAGTTCGCGACAGGGAGTTAGGAACACCATATATTTT. Residues: CASSSRQGVRNTIYF.

This clone was recorded a few times. The chain links TRBV7-9 to TRBJ2-7; D unclear. CDR3 length equals 11 residues. Per germline, CDR1 SEHNR and CDR2 FQNEAQ (reference sequence). V was clipped by 3 bases and J by 7 bases, with 7 bases between them. CDR3 residues: CASSFGGEQYF. In DNA, the CDR3 is TGTGCCAGCAGCTTTGGTGGGGAGCAGTACTTC.

The gene calls are TRBV19 and TRBJ1-1, with D possibly being TRBD1 (5 bases). The CDR3 is 14 residues long. Germline V gene data show CDR1 as LNHDA and CDR2 as SQIVND (reference sequence). The V end was cut by 7 bases, the J end by 1 base, with 13 bases between. The DNA of the CDR3 is TGTGCCAGTAACACCGGGACCGCGAACACTGAAGCTTTCTTT. It encodes CASNTGTANTEAFF.

V gene TRBV30 combines with J gene TRBJ2-7; TRBD2 aligns across 7 bases. J gave up 6 bases and V 0 bases, and 11 bases lay outside the gene matches. From germline, CDR1 is GTSNPN and CDR2 SVGIG (reference sequence). The CDR3 sequence is 15 residues long. This chain's CDR3 is CAWSVLLAGEGEQYF. CDR3 DNA: TGTGCCTGGAGTGTTCTTTTGGCGGGAGAGGGCGAGCAGTACTTC.

J is TRBJ1-1 and V is TRBV5-4; D possibly corresponds to TRBD1 (6 bases). The CDR3 is 15 amino acids. Germline V gene data show CDR1 as SGHNT and CDR2 as YYREEE (reference sequence). V gave up 0 bases and J gave up 3 bases, with 12 bases separating them. This CDR3 is CASSLGAGVYTEAFF. DNA of the CDR3: TGTGCCAGCAGCTTGGGGGCAGGGGTCTACACTGAAGCTTTCTTT. The complete variable domain, with remaining parts taken from reference TRBV5-4 and TRBJ1-1, reads ETGVTQSPTHLIKTRGQQVTLRCSSQSGHNTVSWYQQALGQGPQFIFQYYREEENGRGNFPPRFSGLQFPNYSSELNVNALELDDSALYLCASSLGAGVYTEAFFGQGTRLTVV.

The V gene is TRBV5-1, the J gene TRBJ2-1; possibly TRBD2 for D (5 bases). The germline CDR1 and CDR2 sequences are SGHRS and YFSETQ. CDR3 length: 15 residues. The V gene lost 0 bases and the J gene lost 8 bases, with 15 bases spanning the gap. The CDR3 protein is CASSLELLGRDEQFF. The DNA for the CDR3 is TGCGCCAGCAGCTTGGAACTGTTAGGGCGGGATGAGCAGTTCTTC. Supplemented by reference TRBV5-1 and TRBJ2-1, the full variable domain reads KAGVTQTPRYLIKTRGQQVTLSCSPISGHRSVSWYQQTPGQGLQFLFEYFSETQRNKGNFPGRFSGRQFSNSRSEMNVSTLELGDSALYLCASSLELLGRDEQFFGPGTRLTVL.

The genes are TRBV2 and TRBJ2-7, with D unclear. The V and J ends lost 4 bases and 0 bases respectively, with 10 bases between them. This CDR3 spans 14 amino acids. The germline gives CDR1 SNHLY, CDR2 FYNNEI. CDR3 DNA sequence: TGTGCCAGCAGTGCAGGTCGGAGCTCCTACGAGCAGTACTTC. It is translated as CASSAGRSSYEQYF.

This clone was seen only once. The gene calls are TRBV30 and TRBJ2-7, with 15 bases lining up with TRBD2. The CDR3 length is 14 residues. Trimming cost V 1 base and J 6 bases; bases outside gene matches: 1. The V gene's germline CDR1 is GTSNPN and CDR2 SVGIG (reference sequence). CDR3: CAWSAGLAGGEQYF. CDR3 bases: TGTGCCTGGAGTGCGGGACTAGCGGGAGGCGAGCAGTACTTC. Based on the CDR3 plus reference TRBV30 and TRBJ2-7, the full variable domain is SQTIHQWPATLVQPVGSPLSLECTVEGTSNPNLYWYRQAAGRGLQLLFYSVGIGQISSEVPQNLSASRPQDRQFILSSKKLLLSDSGFYLCAWSAGLAGGEQYFGPGTRLTVT.

The CDR3, as DNA: TGTGCCAGCAGCATTAGCGGGAGCTCCTACGAGCAGTACTTC. Translated, it gives CASSISGSSYEQYF. The rearrangement joins TRBV5-4 to TRBJ2-7; 9 nucleotides agree with TRBD2. The CDR3 runs to 14 residues. Germline V CDR1 and CDR2: SGHNT, YYREEE (reference sequence). The trim removed 4 bases at V and 0 bases at J, leaving 2 bases unmatched.

The chain has TRBV12-5 and TRBJ2-6; TRBD1 is a possible D gene (6 bases). CDR3 size: 21 residues. Trimming took off 0 bases at V and 0 bases at J, with 21 bases between the two ends. Germline V gives CDR1 LGHNT, CDR2 FRNRAP. The CDR3 is CASGLVNIGAGVPSGANVLTF. CDR3 in DNA: TGTGCTAGTGGTTTGGTTAACATCGGGGCAGGGGTTCCCTCTGGGGCCAACGTCCTGACTTTC.

V usage is TRBV30 and J usage is TRBJ2-3; tentatively, D is TRBD1 (5 bases). Trimming took off 5 bases at V and 0 bases at J, with 9 bases between the two ends. The CDR3 has 13 amino acids. Germline CDR1 is GTSNPN and CDR2 is SVGIG (reference sequence). CDR3 loop: CAWDRTSTDTQYF. CDR3 nucleotides: TGTGCCTGGGACAGAACTAGCACAGATACGCAGTATTTT.

The chain links TRBV29-1 to TRBJ2-5; D is undetermined. The length of the CDR3 is 13 residues. Per germline, CDR1 SQVTM and CDR2 ANQGSEA. V was cut by 5 bases and J by 5 bases, with 15 bases left in between. The CDR3 is CSVPWVLAETQYF. CDR3 bases: TGCAGCGTTCCGTGGGTTTTGGCGGAGACCCAGTACTTC.

The chain combines TRBV6-5 with TRBJ1-1; D uncertain. Germline V CDR1 and CDR2: MNHEY, SVGAGI. This CDR3 is built from 13 residues. V was shortened by 4 bases and J by 1 base, with 7 bases between the two germline ends. CDR3 residues: CASSCSKNTEAFF. The CDR3 DNA reads TGTGCCAGCAGTTGTTCGAAGAACACTGAAGCTTTCTTT.

V and J are TRBV30 and TRBJ2-3; 14 bases match TRBD2. The V segment lost 3 bases and the J segment 1 base; nucleotides outside the gene matches: 15. The germline V gene has CDR1 GTSNPN and CDR2 SVGIG (reference sequence). CDR3 size: 20 residues. The CDR3: CAWRASGGLAGVGGTDTQYF. CDR3 bases: TGTGCCTGGAGGGCCTCGGGGGGACTAGCGGGAGTTGGTGGCACAGATACGCAGTATTTT.

The CDR3 loop is CASSGTDFEAFF. The CDR3 DNA reads as TGTGCCAGCAGTGGGACGGATTTTGAAGCTTTCTTT. The V and J genes are TRBV2 and TRBJ1-1; D unclear. From germline, CDR1 is SNHLY and CDR2 FYNNEI. Trimming left V 4 bases short and J 7 bases short, with 10 bases between. The length of the CDR3 is 12 residues.

The gene calls are TRBV5-4 and TRBJ2-7, with 10 bases identical to TRBD2. CDR1 and CDR2 (germline): SGHNT, YYREEE (reference sequence). The CDR3 runs 16 residues. The V gene end was trimmed by 4 bases and the J gene end by 0 bases; junction bases not matched to a gene: 7. CDR3 in DNA: TGTGCCAGCAGCCCCCAGACTAGCGGGCACTCCTACGAGCAGTACTTC. It specifies CASSPQTSGHSYEQYF.

Concerning this clone itself: The conserved phenylalanine or tryptophan is not found at the CDR3 terminus, so this likely reflects a read error. The limits of the CDR3 on the DNA are not certain, so only TCRdb's listed CDR3 is given. This rearrangement joins TRBV6-7 to TRBJ1-2. TRBV6-7 is flagged as an ORF with uncertain function. With termini counted, the CDR3 has 10 amino acids. CDR3 protein: CASSYPRDAI.

The V gene is TRBV4-1, the J gene TRBJ2-3; D is perhaps TRBD2 (7 bases). Trimming removed 0 bases at V and 3 bases at J, with 19 bases between. The germline CDR1 and CDR2 sequences are MGHRA and YSYEKL. The CDR3 has 18 amino acids. CDR3 sequence reads: CASSQDGWGGRVTDTQYF. The CDR3 DNA reads as TGCGCCAGCAGCCAAGACGGTTGGGGGGGCAGGGTGACAGATACGCAGTATTTT.

The genes are TRBV6-5 and TRBJ2-7, with D possibly matching TRBD2 (5 bases). The CDR3 spans 16 residues. Trimming shortened V by 4 bases and J by 7 bases, and 23 bases separated the two germline ends. CDR1 is MNHEY, CDR2 SVGAGI, per germline. This CDR3 reads CASSSKTARPGGEQYF. The CDR3 DNA follows: TGTGCCAGCAGTTCCAAAACAGCGAGACCTGGCGGGGAGCAGTACTTC.